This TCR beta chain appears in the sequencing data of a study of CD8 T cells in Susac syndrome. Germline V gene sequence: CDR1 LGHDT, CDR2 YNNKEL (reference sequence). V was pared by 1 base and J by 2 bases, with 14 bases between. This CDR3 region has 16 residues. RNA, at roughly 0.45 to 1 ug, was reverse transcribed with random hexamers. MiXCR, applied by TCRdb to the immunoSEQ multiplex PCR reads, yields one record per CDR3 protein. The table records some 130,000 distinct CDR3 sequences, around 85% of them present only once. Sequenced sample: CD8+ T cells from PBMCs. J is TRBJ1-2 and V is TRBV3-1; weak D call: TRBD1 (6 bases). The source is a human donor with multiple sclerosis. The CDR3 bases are TGTGCCAGCAGCCAAGTCTCCTCGGGGACAAACTATGGCTACACCTTC. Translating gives CASSQVSSGTNYGYTF.